The 18 T cell receptor beta chains below come from one sample, sequenced in a study of T cells in Graves' hyperthyroidism and ophthalmopathy. TCR beta CDR3 regions were amplified from RNA transcripts. HTBI primers drove first-round RT-PCR of the TCR CDR3. TCRdb processed the multiplex PCR reads anew with MiXCR; each CDR3 protein has one entry. The repertoire includes roughly 640,000 distinct CDR3 sequences, 16% of them detected once, and roughly 3.5% sits in the top ten. The sequenced material came from blood. Source of these receptors: a woman aged 40 to 49 with Graves' ophthalmopathy.

This clonotype was detected many times. The chain combines TRBV7-8 with TRBJ2-7, with TRBD1 matching over 7 bases. CDR1 and CDR2 (germline): SGHVS, FQNEAQ. The J segment lost 0 bases and the V segment lost 5 bases, leaving 4 bases of the junction unmatched. The CDR3 has 14 amino acids. The CDR3 loop is CASSPGTVSYEQYF. The DNA for the CDR3 is TGTGCCAGCAGCCCCGGGACAGTCTCCTACGAGCAGTACTTC. The whole variable domain, remainder taken from reference TRBV7-8 and TRBJ2-7, is GAGVSQSPRYKVAKRGQDVALRCDPISGHVSLFWYQQALGQGPEFLTYFQNEAQLDKSGLPSDRFFAERPEGSVSTLKIQRTQQEDSAVYLCASSPGTVSYEQYFGPGTRLTVT.

The sample holds many counts of this clonotype. The V call is TRBV12-3 or TRBV12-4, the J call TRBJ1-3; D remains unclear. Trimming took off 5 bases at V and 0 bases at J, with 11 bases between the two ends. The CDR3 runs to 15 residues. The CDR3: CASSVRLSSGNTIYF. The CDR3 DNA reads as TGTGCCAGCAGTGTGAGGCTCAGCTCTGGAAACACCATATATTTT.

The sample holds many counts of this clonotype. The V call is TRBV5-1, the J call TRBJ2-1; TRBD2 aligns across 11 bases. J was trimmed by 6 bases and V by 4 bases; bases with no gene match: 9. CDR3 length equals 16 residues. Germline loops: CDR1 SGHRS, CDR2 YFSETQ. The CDR3 spells CASSPMTSGIVNEQFF. The CDR3, as DNA: TGCGCCAGCAGCCCTATGACTAGCGGGATCGTCAATGAGCAGTTCTTC.

Ten or more counts support this clonotype. This rearrangement joins TRBV6-2 or TRBV6-3 to TRBJ1-5, with a weak D call TRBD1 (6 bases). Trimming removed 7 bases from V and 2 bases from J, with 15 bases in between. CDR1 is MNHEY, CDR2 SVGEGT, per germline. The CDR3 spans 15 residues. CDR3 residues: CASTGVQGRNQPQHF. As DNA, the CDR3 is TGTGCCAGCACGGGGGTGCAGGGGCGCAATCAGCCCCAGCATTTT.

This clonotype was observed many times. The chain has TRBV11-2 and TRBJ2-2; D might be TRBD2 (6 bases). V shed 6 bases and J shed 1 base, with 9 bases lying between them. The CDR3 covers 14 residues. Looked up from germline, CDR1 is SGHAT and CDR2 is FQNNGV. CDR3 bases: TGTGCCAGCAGTTCGGGACTGAACACCGGGGAGCTGTTTTTT. Its protein product is CASSSGLNTGELFF.

The chain is built from TRBV19 and TRBJ2-3, with 15 bases aligning to TRBD2. Germline loops: CDR1 LNHDA, CDR2 SQIVND (reference sequence). The junction had 11 bases not matched to a gene; V was cut back by 4 bases and J by 6 bases. The CDR3 extends over 18 amino acids. The DNA for the CDR3 is TGTGCCAGTAGTACCGGGACTAGCGGGGGGCGGGGAGTGGATACGCAGTATTTT. It specifies CASSTGTSGGRGVDTQYF.

The rearrangement joins TRBV20-1 to TRBJ2-7, with 10 nucleotides matching TRBD1. Germline lookup yields CDR1 DFQATT and CDR2 SNEGSKA (reference sequence). This CDR3 region has 17 residues. V trimming: 2 bases; J trimming: 6 bases; junction bases outside the gene matches: 16. Here the CDR3 DNA reads TGCAGTGCTAGACATTCCGGGACAGGGGCAGGAAAGGTCGAGCAGTACTTC. Its protein product is CSARHSGTGAGKVEQYF.

In this sample, this clonotype turned up a few times. This chain joins TRBV7-6 and TRBJ2-7; tentative D call: TRBD2 (5 bases). Trimming shortened V by 4 bases and J by 3 bases, and 13 bases separated the two germline ends. Germline lookup yields CDR1 SGHVS and CDR2 FNYEAQ. The CDR3 is 14 amino acids. CDR3 loop: CASSYSATNYEQYF. As DNA, the CDR3 is TGTGCCAGCAGCTACTCAGCGACTAACTACGAGCAGTACTTC. The full variable domain, with the rest looked up from reference TRBV7-6 and TRBJ2-7, is GAGVSQSPRYKVTKRGQDVALRCDPISGHVSLYWYRQALGQGPEFLTYFNYEAQQDKSGLPNDRFSAERPEGSISTLTIQRTEQRDSAMYRCASSYSATNYEQYFGPGTRLTVT.

This clonotype was counted many times. The chain is built from TRBV11-2 and TRBJ1-4; 8 bases match TRBD1. The CDR3 is made up of 14 amino acids. The trim removed 5 bases at V and 7 bases at J, leaving 6 bases unmatched. Per germline, CDR1 SGHAT and CDR2 FQNNGV. The CDR3 region is CASSIGQGGEKLFF. The CDR3 coding sequence is TGTGCCAGCAGCATCGGACAGGGAGGTGAAAAACTGTTTTTT.

This clonotype was counted ten times or more. The chain couples TRBV7-9 to TRBJ2-7; 9 nucleotides align to TRBD2. The CDR3 sequence is 15 residues long. The germline gives CDR1 SEHNR, CDR2 FQNEAQ (reference sequence). Germline trimming cut 5 bases from V and 5 bases from J; bases unmatched to any gene: 10. This chain's CDR3 is CASSTPGLALHEQYF. DNA of the CDR3: TGTGCCAGCAGCACCCCGGGACTAGCTTTACACGAGCAGTACTTC.

The rearrangement uses TRBV4-2 and TRBJ2-3; TRBD2 might be the D (6 bases). Germline CDR1 is LGHNA and CDR2 is YNFKEQ. The CDR3 loop spans 16 amino acids. Deletions cut 0 bases from V and 2 bases from J, with 12 bases between. CDR3 DNA: TGTGCCAGCAGCCAAGATACTAGCCGGTTCACAGATACGCAGTATTTT. It encodes CASSQDTSRFTDTQYF.

This clonotype was counted ten times or more. The chain employs TRBV2 and TRBJ2-7; 7 bases agree with TRBD1. CDR1 SNHLY and CDR2 FYNNEI come from the germline V gene. The V and J ends lost 1 base and 7 bases, in that order; junction bases with no gene match: 4. The CDR3 length is 13 residues. This CDR3 reads CASSEVQGWEQYF. The CDR3 nucleotides are TGTGCCAGCAGTGAAGTACAGGGGTGGGAGCAGTACTTC.

In its sample, this clonotype was seen many times. The chain couples TRBV20-1 to TRBJ2-3, with 7 bases matching TRBD2. Germline V gene sequence: CDR1 DFQATT, CDR2 SNEGSKA (reference sequence). V was clipped by 8 bases and J by 2 bases; unmatched bases: 7. The CDR3 sequence is 13 residues long. The CDR3 here is CSPGGSDTDTQYF. DNA for the CDR3: TGCAGTCCTGGCGGGAGCGACACAGATACGCAGTATTTT.

The V and J genes are TRBV10-3 and TRBJ2-7; D ambiguous. CDR3 length: 12 residues. Germline CDR1 and CDR2: ENHRY and SYGVKD. The V and J ends lost 6 bases and 0 bases respectively, with 6 bases between them. CDR3 residues: CAIRDLSYEQYF. CDR3 in DNA: TGTGCCATCAGGGATCTCTCCTACGAGCAGTACTTC.

This clonotype was seen at least ten times. V is TRBV2 and J is TRBJ2-5; TRBD2 aligns across 10 bases. The trim removed 4 bases at V and 2 bases at J, leaving 4 bases unmatched. The CDR3 contains 15 residues. Germline V lookup: CDR1 SNHLY, CDR2 FYNNEI. The CDR3, as DNA: TGTGCCAGCAGTGGAAGGACTAGCGGACAAGAGACCCAGTACTTC. It yields the protein CASSGRTSGQETQYF.

Concerning this clonotype: A read error may explain this, as a much larger clone is one base away. The rearrangement uses TRBV11-2 and TRBJ2-5; possibly TRBD2 for D (6 bases). Germline V CDR1 and CDR2: SGHAT, FQNNGV. V shed 5 bases and J shed 7 bases, with 20 bases lying between them. CDR3 length equals 15 residues. This CDR3 is CASSTQRGGSVTQYF. The CDR3 DNA reads as TGTGCCAGCAGCACCCAACGGGGAGGTTCGGTGACCCAGTACTTC.

This clonotype was detected ten times or more. This rearrangement joins TRBV30 to TRBJ2-7, with D hard to call. Per germline, CDR1 GTSNPN and CDR2 SVGIG (reference sequence). This CDR3 comprises 13 residues. Trimming removed 3 bases from V and 3 bases from J, with 12 bases in between. This chain's CDR3 is CAWSTPTSYEQYF. The CDR3 DNA follows: TGTGCCTGGAGCACCCCAACGAGCTACGAGCAGTACTTC.

This clonotype was observed a handful of times. The chain employs TRBV29-1 and TRBJ1-2; possibly TRBD1 for D (5 bases). Germline CDR1 is SQVTM and CDR2 is ANQGSEA. V lost 2 bases to trimming and J lost 6 bases, with 13 bases between them. The CDR3 covers 13 residues. CDR3 coding DNA: TGCAGCGTTGAAACCGGGGACGGCCATGGCTACACCTTC. Translated, it gives CSVETGDGHGYTF.